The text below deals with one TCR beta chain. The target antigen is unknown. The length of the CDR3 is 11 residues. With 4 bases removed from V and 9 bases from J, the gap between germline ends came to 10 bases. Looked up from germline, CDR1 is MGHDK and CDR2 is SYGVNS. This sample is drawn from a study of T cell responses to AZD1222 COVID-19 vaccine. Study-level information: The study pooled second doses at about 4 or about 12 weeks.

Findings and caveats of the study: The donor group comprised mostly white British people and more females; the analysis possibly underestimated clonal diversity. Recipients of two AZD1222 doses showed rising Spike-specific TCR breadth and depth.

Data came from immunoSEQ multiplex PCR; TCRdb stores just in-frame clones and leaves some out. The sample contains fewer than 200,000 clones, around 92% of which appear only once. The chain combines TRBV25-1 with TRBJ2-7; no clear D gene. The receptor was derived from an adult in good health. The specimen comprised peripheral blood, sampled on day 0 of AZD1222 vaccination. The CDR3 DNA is TGTGCCAGCAGTGGGCACCTAGGGCAGTACTTC. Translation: CASSGHLGQYF.